Following are 24 T cell receptor beta chains from one sample sequenced in a study of cytomegalovirus exposure and HLA in healthy donors. The PCR ran on 60 Vbeta and 13 Jbeta primers. Method: immunoSEQ multiplex PCR; TCRdb's copy keeps in-frame clones and lacks some. Here the sample spans over 90,000 clones, around 80% being singletons. The sequencing sample was made of PBMCs. These TCRs come from a young woman in good health and CMV-seropositive.

In its sample, this clone was seen a few times. The V gene is TRBV6-5, the J gene TRBJ1-5; 8 nucleotides line up with TRBD1. The germline V gene encodes CDR1 MNHEY and CDR2 SVGAGI. J lost 7 bases, V lost 8 bases, and 4 bases had no gene match. CDR3 size: 12 residues. The CDR3 here is CASRTGTQPQHF. The CDR3 nucleotides are TGTGCCAGCCGGACAGGGACGCAGCCCCAGCATTTT.

The V call is TRBV7-8, the J call TRBJ2-7; a weak D match, TRBD2 (8 bases). V lost 1 base and J lost 6, with 13 bases in between. Per germline, CDR1 SGHVS and CDR2 FQNEAQ. The CDR3 length is 14 residues. The CDR3 loop is CASSLDGRGLEQYF. The CDR3 DNA sequence: TGTGCCAGCAGCTTAGACGGGAGGGGGCTCGAGCAGTACTTC.

The chain employs TRBV7-2 and TRBJ2-1, with 10 bases aligning to TRBD2. The V segment lost 5 bases and the J segment 5 bases; nucleotides outside the gene matches: 12. Germline V gives CDR1 SGHTA, CDR2 FQGNSA. The CDR3 is 17 amino acids. The CDR3 DNA is TGTGCCAGCAGCGGTCGCTCTAGCGGGAGCCCCCACAATGAGCAGTTCTTC. Translating it yields CASSGRSSGSPHNEQFF. Filled out from reference TRBV7-2 and TRBJ2-1, the complete variable domain reads GAGVSQSPSNKVTEKGKDVELRCDPISGHTALYWYRQSLGQGLEFLIYFQGNSAPDKSGLPSDRFSAERTGGSVSTLTIQRTQQEDSAVYLCASSGRSSGSPHNEQFFGPGTRLTVL.

This clone appeared a single time. The chain uses TRBV30 and TRBJ1-1; D ambiguous. Trimming shortened V by 4 bases and J by 7 bases, and 7 bases separated the two germline ends. The CDR3 consists of 10 residues. Germline lookup yields CDR1 GTSNPN and CDR2 SVGIG (reference sequence). The CDR3 bases are TGTGCCTGGAAGGAGATTGAAGCTTTCTTT. Its translation: CAWKEIEAFF.

J is TRBJ2-3 and V is TRBV30, with TRBD2 matching 7 bases. Germline CDR1 reads GTSNPN; CDR2 reads SVGIG (reference sequence). The CDR3 runs to 16 residues. V shed 2 bases and J 2 bases; nucleotides not matched to a gene: 10. CDR3 in amino acids: CAWSSSSGRSTDTQYF. The DNA for the CDR3 is TGTGCCTGGAGTTCCTCTAGCGGCCGCTCCACAGATACGCAGTATTTT.

The J gene is TRBJ2-6, the V gene TRBV19, with TRBD2 matching over 9 bases. Germline V gene sequence: CDR1 LNHDA, CDR2 SQIVND (reference sequence). The CDR3 is 17 residues long. V lost 7 bases to trimming and J lost 4 bases; unmatched junction nucleotides: 11. CDR3 nucleotide sequence: TGTGCCAGTAAGCGGGGGGCAGCCAGGACCGGGGCCAACGTCCTGACTTTC. As protein: CASKRGAARTGANVLTF. Variable domain in full (rest from reference TRBV19 and TRBJ2-6): DGGITQSPKYLFRKEGQNVTLSCEQNLNHDAMYWYRQDPGQGLRLIYYSQIVNDFQKGDIAEGYSVSREKKESFPLTVTSAQKNPTAFYLCASKRGAARTGANVLTFGAGSRLTVL.

The rearrangement uses TRBV2 and TRBJ2-7; 9 bases map to TRBD1. CDR1 and CDR2 from the germline V gene are SNHLY and FYNNEI. The CDR3 sequence is 12 residues long. J gave up 2 bases and V 8 bases, and 1 base lay outside the gene matches. This CDR3 is CASDRGAYEQYF. CDR3 nucleotides: TGTGCCAGCGACAGGGGGGCCTACGAGCAGTACTTC.

The chain recombines TRBV7-3 with TRBJ2-1; 14 bases agree with TRBD2. V dropped 4 bases and J dropped 7; count of bases not matched to a gene: 9. The CDR3 runs to 17 residues. The germline V gene has CDR1 SGHTA and CDR2 FQGTGA. The CDR3 DNA follows: TGTGCCAGCAGCTCGGGACTAGCGGGAGCCCTTGGAAATGAGCAGTTCTTC. Translating gives CASSSGLAGALGNEQFF. Filled out from reference TRBV7-3 and TRBJ2-1, the complete variable domain reads GAGVSQTPSNKVTEKGKYVELRCDPISGHTALYWYRQSLGQGPEFLIYFQGTGAADDSGLPNDRFFAVRPEGSVSTLKIQRTERGDSAVYLCASSSGLAGALGNEQFFGPGTRLTVL.

V gene TRBV7-2 combines with J gene TRBJ2-7; maybe TRBD2 (5 bases). The V gene lost 1 base and the J gene lost 2 bases, with 15 bases spanning the gap. Looked up from germline, CDR1 is SGHTA and CDR2 is FQGNSA. This CDR3 is 16 amino acids long. CDR3 protein: CASSLDVRSGTYEQYF. CDR3 in DNA: TGTGCCAGCAGCTTAGACGTGAGGAGCGGAACCTACGAGCAGTACTTC. The variable domain in full, completed from reference TRBV7-2 and TRBJ2-7, reads GAGVSQSPSNKVTEKGKDVELRCDPISGHTALYWYRQSLGQGLEFLIYFQGNSAPDKSGLPSDRFSAERTGGSVSTLTIQRTQQEDSAVYLCASSLDVRSGTYEQYFGPGTRLTVT.

This clone was found once. J is TRBJ1-1 and V is TRBV6-6, with D perhaps matching TRBD1 (5 bases). V lost 6 bases, J lost 1 base, and 12 bases lay in between. Germline assignment: CDR1 MNHNY and CDR2 SVGAGI (reference sequence). The CDR3 totals 14 residues. As DNA, the CDR3 is TGTGCCAGCAGCGGGCCGCAGGGGAACACTGAAGCTTTCTTT. Translating it yields CASSGPQGNTEAFF.

The chain uses TRBV19 and TRBJ1-5; tentatively, D is TRBD1 (6 bases). Deletions cut 7 bases from V and 0 bases from J, with 16 bases between. The CDR3 sequence is 16 residues long. The germline CDR1 and CDR2 sequences are LNHDA and SQIVND (reference sequence). CDR3 nucleotides: TGTGCCAGTACCTCCGTATGGGGGCATAGCAATCAGCCCCAGCATTTT. This codes for CASTSVWGHSNQPQHF. Drawing the rest from reference TRBV19 and TRBJ1-5, the complete variable domain is DGGITQSPKYLFRKEGQNVTLSCEQNLNHDAMYWYRQDPGQGLRLIYYSQIVNDFQKGDIAEGYSVSREKKESFPLTVTSAQKNPTAFYLCASTSVWGHSNQPQHFGDGTRLSIL.

The sample holds a few counts of this clone. The CDR3 DNA sequence: TGTGCCAGCAGCGCCCAACAGGGGCAGGAGCAGTACTTC. Amino acid sequence: CASSAQQGQEQYF. This rearrangement joins TRBV7-3 to TRBJ2-7; 7 bases are a match to TRBD1. This CDR3 region has 13 residues. Germline CDR1 reads SGHTA; CDR2 reads FQGTGA. Unmatched junction bases numbered 8, after V lost 5 bases and J lost 7 bases.

The J gene is TRBJ1-1, the V gene TRBV7-3; 7 bases match TRBD1. This CDR3 is built from 15 residues. CDR1 SGHTA and CDR2 FQGTGA come from the germline V gene. Trimming took 3 bases from V and 4 from J; bases not matched to a gene: 8. The CDR3 nucleotides are TGTGCCAGCAGCTTTCTAGGAGGGGACAGCACTGAAGCTTTCTTT. Amino acid sequence: CASSFLGGDSTEAFF. The variable domain in full, completed from reference TRBV7-3 and TRBJ1-1, reads GAGVSQTPSNKVTEKGKYVELRCDPISGHTALYWYRQSLGQGPEFLIYFQGTGAADDSGLPNDRFFAVRPEGSVSTLKIQRTERGDSAVYLCASSFLGGDSTEAFFGQGTRLTVV.

The chain employs TRBV2 and TRBJ1-6; D remains unclear. CDR1 and CDR2 (germline): SNHLY, FYNNEI. The length of the CDR3 is 14 residues. Trimming left V 2 bases short and J 6 bases short, with 8 bases between. This CDR3 is CASSESRSNSPLHF. The CDR3 region has the DNA TGTGCCAGCAGTGAAAGCCGGAGTAATTCACCCCTCCACTTT.

DNA of the CDR3: TGTGCCTGGGGGAAGAGTTTCGGGAAGATCCAAGAGACCCAGTACTTC. Its protein is CAWGKSFGKIQETQYF. The gene calls are TRBV30 and TRBJ2-5, with D maybe TRBD2 (5 bases). The CDR3 length is 16 residues. V was pared by 5 bases and J by 1 base, with 20 bases between. Germline values: CDR1 GTSNPN, CDR2 SVGIG (reference sequence). Based on the CDR3 plus reference TRBV30 and TRBJ2-5, the full variable domain is SQTIHQWPATLVQPVGSPLSLECTVEGTSNPNLYWYRQAAGRGLQLLFYSVGIGQISSEVPQNLSASRPQDRQFILSSKKLLLSDSGFYLCAWGKSFGKIQETQYFGPGTRLLVL.

The chain recombines TRBV27 with TRBJ2-3; TRBD2 agrees at 7 bases. The CDR3 has 16 residues. The J segment lost 2 bases and the V segment lost 2 bases, leaving 7 bases of the junction unmatched. The germline gives CDR1 MNHEY, CDR2 SMNVEV (reference sequence). The CDR3 DNA reads as TGTGCCAGCAGTTTAGGACTAGTAAGAGACACAGATACGCAGTATTTT. As protein: CASSLGLVRDTDTQYF.

This clone was detected a few times. V is TRBV19 and J is TRBJ2-2, with 10 nucleotides matching TRBD2. The CDR3 is made up of 19 amino acids. CDR1 and CDR2 (germline): LNHDA, SQIVND (reference sequence). V dropped 5 bases and J dropped 4; count of bases not matched to a gene: 16. CDR3 loop: CASSPYGLAGERGTGELFF. CDR3 coding DNA: TGTGCCAGTAGTCCCTACGGGCTAGCGGGAGAACGCGGCACCGGGGAGCTGTTTTTT.

This clone was counted between two and nine times. The chain uses TRBV7-8 and TRBJ2-2, with D unresolved. Trimming took 3 bases from V and 4 from J, leaving 12 bases between them. The length of the CDR3 is 15 residues. Germline CDR1 reads SGHVS; CDR2 reads FQNEAQ. The CDR3: CASSFGRSGTGELFF. For the CDR3, the DNA is TGTGCCAGCAGCTTTGGCCGGTCGGGCACCGGGGAGCTGTTTTTT.

The gene calls are TRBV2 and TRBJ1-6; 8 bases agree with TRBD1. Germline loops: CDR1 SNHLY, CDR2 FYNNEI. The CDR3 sequence is 14 residues long. With V trimmed by 6 bases and J by 6 bases, 4 bases remained unmatched. CDR3 loop: CASSVTGGNSPLHF. Here the CDR3 DNA reads TGTGCCAGCAGCGTAACAGGGGGTAATTCACCCCTCCACTTT.

This clone was seen once. The chain links TRBV19 to TRBJ1-1; no definite D call. This CDR3 is 13 amino acids long. Germline V gene data show CDR1 as LNHDA and CDR2 as SQIVND (reference sequence). Trimming removed 1 base at V and 1 base at J, with 4 bases between. The DNA of the CDR3 is TGTGCCAGTAGTATAGGACAGAACACTGAAGCTTTCTTT. Encoded protein: CASSIGQNTEAFF. Drawing the rest from reference TRBV19 and TRBJ1-1, the complete variable domain is DGGITQSPKYLFRKEGQNVTLSCEQNLNHDAMYWYRQDPGQGLRLIYYSQIVNDFQKGDIAEGYSVSREKKESFPLTVTSAQKNPTAFYLCASSIGQNTEAFFGQGTRLTVV.

The chain recombines TRBV28 with TRBJ2-2; no definite D call. The CDR3 sequence is 16 residues long. V lost 2 bases to trimming and J lost 1 base, with 11 bases between them. CDR1 MDHEN and CDR2 SYDVKM come from the germline V gene. Written as DNA, the CDR3 is TGTGCCAGCAGTTTAAACTCGCCTGGGAACACCGGGGAGCTGTTTTTT. Protein product: CASSLNSPGNTGELFF. Filled out from reference TRBV28 and TRBJ2-2, the complete variable domain reads DVKVTQSSRYLVKRTGEKVFLECVQDMDHENMFWYRQDPGLGLRLIYFSYDVKMKEKGDIPEGYSVSREKKERFSLILESASTNQTSMYLCASSLNSPGNTGELFFGEGSRLTVL.

The rearrangement uses TRBV10-3 and TRBJ2-3, with D unclear. CDR1 and CDR2 from the germline V gene are ENHRY and SYGVKD. The CDR3 has 15 amino acids. V was clipped by 4 bases and J by 2 bases, with 13 bases between them. CDR3 in DNA: TGTGCCATCAGTGCTCGGAGTCAAATCACAGATACGCAGTATTTT. Translation: CAISARSQITDTQYF.

The sample holds a few counts of this clone. The chain recombines TRBV29-1 with TRBJ1-2; D gene unclear. Germline V lookup: CDR1 SQVTM, CDR2 ANQGSEA. This CDR3 spans 13 amino acids. V was pared by 4 bases and J by 3 bases, with 12 bases between. CDR3 residues: CSVANGLDYGYTF. CDR3 sequence (DNA): TGCAGCGTTGCTAACGGGTTAGACTATGGCTACACCTTC. The full variable domain, with the rest looked up from reference TRBV29-1 and TRBJ1-2, is SAVISQKPSRDICQRGTSLTIQCQVDSQVTMMFWYRQQPGQSLTLIATANQGSEATYESGFVIDKFPISRPNLTFSTLTVSNMSPEDSSIYLCSVANGLDYGYTFGSGTRLTVV.

This clone was counted once. This rearrangement joins TRBV11-3 to TRBJ2-5, with a weak D call TRBD2 (6 bases). Per the germline V gene, CDR1 is SGHNT and CDR2 is YENEEA. Trimming took off 1 base at V and 3 bases at J, with 21 bases between the two ends. The CDR3 is 18 residues long. The CDR3 sequence: CASSLGLWGDGREETQYF. CDR3 DNA sequence: TGTGCCAGCAGCTTAGGCTTGTGGGGGGACGGACGAGAAGAGACCCAGTACTTC.